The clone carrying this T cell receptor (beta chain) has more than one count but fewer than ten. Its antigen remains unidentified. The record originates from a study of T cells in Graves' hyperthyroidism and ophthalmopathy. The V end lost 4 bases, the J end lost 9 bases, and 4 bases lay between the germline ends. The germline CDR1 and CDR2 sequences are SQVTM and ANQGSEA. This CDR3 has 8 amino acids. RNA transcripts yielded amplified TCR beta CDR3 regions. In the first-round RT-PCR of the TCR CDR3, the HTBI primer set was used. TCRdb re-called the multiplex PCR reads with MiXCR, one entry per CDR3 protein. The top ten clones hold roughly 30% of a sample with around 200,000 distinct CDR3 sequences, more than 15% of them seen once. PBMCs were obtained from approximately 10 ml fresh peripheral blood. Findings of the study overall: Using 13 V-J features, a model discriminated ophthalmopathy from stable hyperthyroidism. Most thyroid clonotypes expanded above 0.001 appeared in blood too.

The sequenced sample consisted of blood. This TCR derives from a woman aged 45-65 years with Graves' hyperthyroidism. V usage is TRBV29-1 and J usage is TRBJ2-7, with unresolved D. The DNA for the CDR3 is TGCAGCGTTGTCGTGCAGTACTTC. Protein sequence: CSVVVQYF.